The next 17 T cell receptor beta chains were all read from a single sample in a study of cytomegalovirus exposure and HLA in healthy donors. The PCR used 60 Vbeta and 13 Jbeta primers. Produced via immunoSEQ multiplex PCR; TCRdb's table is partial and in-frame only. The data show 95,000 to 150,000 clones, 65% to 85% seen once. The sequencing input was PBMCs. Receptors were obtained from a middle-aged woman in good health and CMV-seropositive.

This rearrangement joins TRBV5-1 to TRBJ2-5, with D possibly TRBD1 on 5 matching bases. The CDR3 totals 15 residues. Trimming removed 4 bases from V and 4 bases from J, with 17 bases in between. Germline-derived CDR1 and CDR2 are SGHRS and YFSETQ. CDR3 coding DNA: TGCGCCAGCAGCGTTACAGGAAATAGGGGAGAGACCCAGTACTTC. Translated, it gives CASSVTGNRGETQYF.

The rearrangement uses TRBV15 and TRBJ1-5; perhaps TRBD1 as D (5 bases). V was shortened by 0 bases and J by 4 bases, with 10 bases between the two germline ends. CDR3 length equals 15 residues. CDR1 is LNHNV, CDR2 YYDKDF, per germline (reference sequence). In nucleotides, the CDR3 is TGTGCCACCAGCAGAGAATGGCAGGGAAATCAGCCCCAGCATTTT. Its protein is CATSREWQGNQPQHF.

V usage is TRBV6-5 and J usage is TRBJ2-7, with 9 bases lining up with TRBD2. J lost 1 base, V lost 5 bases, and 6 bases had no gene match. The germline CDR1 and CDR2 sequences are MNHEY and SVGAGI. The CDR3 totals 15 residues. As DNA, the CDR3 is TGTGCCAGCAGTCGAGCTAGCGGGGTATCCTACGAGCAGTACTTC. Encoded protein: CASSRASGVSYEQYF.

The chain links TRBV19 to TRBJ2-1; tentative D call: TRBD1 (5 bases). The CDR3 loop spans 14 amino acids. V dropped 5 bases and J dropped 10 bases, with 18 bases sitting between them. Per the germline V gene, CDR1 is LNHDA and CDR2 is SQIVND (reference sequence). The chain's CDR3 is CASSHATSGYEQFF. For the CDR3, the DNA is TGTGCCAGTAGTCACGCGACCTCAGGGTACGAGCAGTTCTTC.

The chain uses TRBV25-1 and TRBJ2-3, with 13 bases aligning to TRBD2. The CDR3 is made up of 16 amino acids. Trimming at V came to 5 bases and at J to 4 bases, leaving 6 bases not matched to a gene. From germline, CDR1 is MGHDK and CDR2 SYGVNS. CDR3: CASSPLAGGPADTQYF. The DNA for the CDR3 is TGTGCCAGCAGTCCACTAGCGGGGGGGCCGGCAGATACGCAGTATTTT.

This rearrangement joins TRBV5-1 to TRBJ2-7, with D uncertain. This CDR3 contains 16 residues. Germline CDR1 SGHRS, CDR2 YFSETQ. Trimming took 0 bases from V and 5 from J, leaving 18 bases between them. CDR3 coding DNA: TGCGCCAGCAGCTTGGCCCCTAGTTCGCCTGAACACGAGCAGTACTTC. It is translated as CASSLAPSSPEHEQYF.

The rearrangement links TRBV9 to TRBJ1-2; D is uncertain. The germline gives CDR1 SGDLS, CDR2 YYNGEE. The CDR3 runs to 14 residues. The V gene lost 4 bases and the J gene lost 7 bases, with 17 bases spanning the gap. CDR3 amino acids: CASSPLEQSIGYTF. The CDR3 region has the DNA TGTGCCAGCAGCCCACTCGAACAGTCGATTGGCTACACCTTC. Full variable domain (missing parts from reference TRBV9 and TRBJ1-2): DSGVTQTPKHLITATGQRVTLRCSPRSGDLSVYWYQQSLDQGLQFLIQYYNGEERAKGNILERFSAQQFPDLHSELNLSSLELGDSALYFCASSPLEQSIGYTFGSGTRLTVV.

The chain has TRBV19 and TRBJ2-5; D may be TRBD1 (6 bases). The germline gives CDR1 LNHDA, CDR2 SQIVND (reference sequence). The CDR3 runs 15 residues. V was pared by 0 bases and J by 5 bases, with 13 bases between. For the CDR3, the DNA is TGTGCCAGTAGTATAGACCAAACAGGGCGGGAGACCCAGTACTTC. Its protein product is CASSIDQTGRETQYF.

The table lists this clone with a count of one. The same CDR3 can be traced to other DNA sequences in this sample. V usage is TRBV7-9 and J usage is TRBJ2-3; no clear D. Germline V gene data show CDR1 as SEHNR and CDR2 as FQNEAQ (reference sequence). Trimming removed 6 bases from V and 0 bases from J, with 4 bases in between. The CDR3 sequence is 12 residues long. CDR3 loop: CASSPSTDTQYF. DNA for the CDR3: TGTGCCAGCAGTCCTAGCACAGATACGCAGTATTTT.

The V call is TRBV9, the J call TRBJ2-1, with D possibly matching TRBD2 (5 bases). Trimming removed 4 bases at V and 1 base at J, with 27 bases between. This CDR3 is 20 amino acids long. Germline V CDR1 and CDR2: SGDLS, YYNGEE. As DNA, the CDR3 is TGTGCCAGCAGCCCACGACTACACTCAATCGTTGATGATTCCTACAATGAGCAGTTCTTC. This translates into CASSPRLHSIVDDSYNEQFF.

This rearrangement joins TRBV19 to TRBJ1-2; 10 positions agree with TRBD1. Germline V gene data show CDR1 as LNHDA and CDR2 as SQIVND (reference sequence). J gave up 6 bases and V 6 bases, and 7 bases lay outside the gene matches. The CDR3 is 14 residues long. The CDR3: CASSPQGQGDGYTF. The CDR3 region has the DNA TGTGCCAGTAGCCCTCAAGGACAGGGGGATGGCTACACCTTC.

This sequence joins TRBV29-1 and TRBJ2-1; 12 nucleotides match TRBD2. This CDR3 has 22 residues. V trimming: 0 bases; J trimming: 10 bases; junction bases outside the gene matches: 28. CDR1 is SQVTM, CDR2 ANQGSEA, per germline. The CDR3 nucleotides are TGCAGCGTTGAAGATCTCGGCCTAGCGGGGGGGCTATCTGATCTTTCCCAAAACGAGCAGTTCTTC. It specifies CSVEDLGLAGGLSDLSQNEQFF.

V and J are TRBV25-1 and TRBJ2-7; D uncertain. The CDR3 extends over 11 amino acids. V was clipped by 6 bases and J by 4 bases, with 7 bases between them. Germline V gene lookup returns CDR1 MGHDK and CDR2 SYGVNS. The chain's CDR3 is CASSLRYEQYF. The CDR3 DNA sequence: TGTGCCAGCAGCCTCAGGTACGAGCAGTACTTC.

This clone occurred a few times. This CDR3 reads CASSPGTSGSLNTGELFF. As DNA, the CDR3 is TGTGCCAGCAGCCCCGGGACTAGCGGGAGTTTGAACACCGGGGAGCTGTTTTTT. The chain links TRBV7-9 to TRBJ2-2, with TRBD2 matching over 14 bases. CDR1 is SEHNR, CDR2 FQNEAQ, per germline (reference sequence). V was clipped by 5 bases and J by 1 base; unmatched bases: 6. The CDR3 contains 18 residues.

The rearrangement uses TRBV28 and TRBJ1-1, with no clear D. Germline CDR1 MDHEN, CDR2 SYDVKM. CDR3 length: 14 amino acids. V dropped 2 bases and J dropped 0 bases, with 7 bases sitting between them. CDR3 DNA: TGTGCCAGCAGTTTACTGATAGTGAACACTGAAGCTTTCTTT. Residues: CASSLLIVNTEAFF. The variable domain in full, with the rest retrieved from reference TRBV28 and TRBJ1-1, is DVKVTQSSRYLVKRTGEKVFLECVQDMDHENMFWYRQDPGLGLRLIYFSYDVKMKEKGDIPEGYSVSREKKERFSLILESASTNQTSMYLCASSLLIVNTEAFFGQGTRLTVV.

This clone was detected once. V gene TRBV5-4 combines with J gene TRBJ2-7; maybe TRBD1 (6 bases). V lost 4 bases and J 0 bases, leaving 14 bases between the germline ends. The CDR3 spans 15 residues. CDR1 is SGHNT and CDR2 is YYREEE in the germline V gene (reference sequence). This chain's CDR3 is CASSRAGDSSYEQYF. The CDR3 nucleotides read TGTGCCAGCAGCCGGGCAGGGGATAGCTCCTACGAGCAGTACTTC.

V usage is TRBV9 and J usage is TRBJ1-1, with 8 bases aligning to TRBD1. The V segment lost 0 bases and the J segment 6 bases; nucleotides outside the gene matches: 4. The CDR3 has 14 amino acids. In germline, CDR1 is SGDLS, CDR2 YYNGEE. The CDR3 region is CASSVVDRVAEAFF. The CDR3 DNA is TGTGCCAGCAGCGTAGTGGACAGGGTGGCTGAAGCTTTCTTT.